The 5 T cell receptor beta chains listed next were all sequenced from one sample in a study of response to subunit inactivated influenza vaccine (dated by TCRdb to between 2018 and 2020). To prepare the library, RT-PCR was applied. Sequencer: Illumina HiSeq 2500. TCRdb trimmed the raw reads at Q25, called clones with MiXCR and kept productive beta chains. When rows share a CDR3 protein, they turn into one entry using the most common DNA and genes. Across this sample there are around 710,000 distinct CDR3 sequences, with 14% seen only once. 6.5% to 8.5% of the sample goes to the ten largest clones. Sequencing was performed on PBMCs from blood, taken 14 to 15 days before vaccination. All receptors come from a man aged 45 to 65 who received an inactivated influenza vaccine. Donor details come from another sample of the same person, matched by shared clones.

The V gene is TRBV5-5, the J gene TRBJ1-5, with D perhaps matching TRBD1 (5 bases). V lost 4 bases to trimming and J lost 0 bases, with 11 bases between them. The CDR3 spans 15 residues. Germline V gene sequence: CDR1 SGHKS, CDR2 YYEKEE (reference sequence). CDR3: CASSPDSYSNQPQHF. CDR3 DNA sequence: TGTGCCAGCAGCCCCGACAGTTATAGCAATCAGCCCCAGCATTTT.

This clonotype was seen more than once but under ten times. V usage is TRBV5-6 and J usage is TRBJ2-5; TRBD1 might be the D (6 bases). Germline CDR1 and CDR2: SGHDT and YYEEEE. This CDR3 is 15 amino acids long. Trimming pared 0 bases from V and 1 base from J, leaving 10 bases between. This CDR3 is CASSLADRTQETQYF. In nucleotides, the CDR3 is TGTGCCAGCAGCTTGGCCGACAGGACCCAAGAGACCCAGTACTTC.

To note about this clonotype: Germline and junction disagree at one end, which may indicate a read error. The J gene is TRBJ1-5, the V gene TRBV2, with TRBD1 as a possible D gene (5 bases). The V gene's germline CDR1 is SNHLY and CDR2 FYNNEI. The CDR3 extends over 15 amino acids. CDR3 residues: CASSEGVASNHPQHF. The CDR3 DNA sequence: TGTGCCAGCAGTGAGGGGGTGGCGAGCAATCATCCCCAGCATTTT.

The chain combines TRBV11-1 with TRBJ2-2; TRBD2 agrees at 8 bases. The CDR3 has 18 amino acids. CDR1 SGHAT and CDR2 FQDESV come from the germline V gene (reference sequence). Losses at the gene ends were 6 bases for V and 1 base for J; bases not matched to a gene: 13. The CDR3 here is CASSRLGGGTRNTGELFF. The CDR3 DNA reads as TGTGCCAGCAGTCGACTTGGCGGGGGGACCCGGAACACCGGGGAGCTGTTTTTT.

The sample holds many counts of this clonotype. The rearrangement links TRBV5-1 to TRBJ2-5; TRBD2 is a possible D gene (6 bases). The CDR3 covers 15 residues. Trimming removed 4 bases from V and 0 bases from J, with 13 bases in between. Germline-derived CDR1 and CDR2 are SGHRS and YFSETQ. CDR3 in amino acids: CASSPGLMYQETQYF. CDR3 DNA: TGCGCCAGCAGCCCGGGACTTATGTACCAAGAGACCCAGTACTTC.